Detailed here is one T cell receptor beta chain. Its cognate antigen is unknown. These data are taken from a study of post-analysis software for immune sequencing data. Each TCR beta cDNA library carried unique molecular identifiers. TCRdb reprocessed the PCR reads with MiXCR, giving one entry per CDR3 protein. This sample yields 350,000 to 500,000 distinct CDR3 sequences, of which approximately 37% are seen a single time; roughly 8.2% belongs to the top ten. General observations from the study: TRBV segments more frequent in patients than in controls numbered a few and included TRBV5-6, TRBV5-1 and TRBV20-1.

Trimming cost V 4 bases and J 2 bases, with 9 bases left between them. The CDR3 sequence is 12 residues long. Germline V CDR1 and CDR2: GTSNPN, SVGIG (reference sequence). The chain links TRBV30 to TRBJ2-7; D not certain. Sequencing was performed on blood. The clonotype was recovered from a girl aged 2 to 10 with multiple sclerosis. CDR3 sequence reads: CAWMDGPYEQYF. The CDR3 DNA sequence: TGTGCCTGGATGGACGGTCCCTACGAGCAGTACTTC.